The clone carrying this T cell receptor (beta chain) was counted between two and nine times. Its antigen is as yet unknown. A single record per CDR3 protein comes from TCRdb applying MiXCR to the 5' RACE reads. The profile covers some 560,000 distinct CDR3 sequences, with approximately 21% appearing a single time and 13% to 15% taken by the ten largest. CDR3 length equals 13 residues. Germline CDR1 and CDR2: ENHRY and SYGVKD. V lost 4 bases, J lost 2 bases, and 6 bases lay in between. This specimen belongs to a study of T cells after yellow fever vaccination. Broader study findings: A faster peak, day 5 versus 15, was reached by the weaker secondary response.

The chain carries TRBV10-3 and TRBJ1-5, with D uncertain. Specimen: PBMCs, collected 15 days after the yellow fever booster vaccination. This sequence originates from a man between 25 and 39 years old who received the YFV17D yellow fever vaccine. The CDR3 region is CAISGGGNQPQHF. CDR3 DNA sequence: TGTGCCATCAGTGGTGGGGGCAATCAGCCCCAGCATTTT.